This T cell receptor beta chain was recovered during a study of blood T cell repertoires in COVID-19. Whole-study context: Sources were T cells, B-cell-depleted T cells, or PBMCs; the material itself was cDNA or gDNA.

From germline, CDR1 is SGHTA and CDR2 FQGNSA. CDR3 length equals 15 residues. V lost 5 bases, J lost 7 bases, and 6 bases stayed unmatched. In the original processing: Reference gene primers were amplified, and this amplification served to estimate nucleated cell counts. Sequenced by immunoSEQ multiplex PCR; TCRdb stores in-frame clones only, minus some. From that table come the V and J calls and clone size; the DNA was used to work out D and trimming. The table has roughly 190,000 clones, approximately 89% seen once. Sequenced input: peripheral blood. This sequence originates from a woman aged 60-75 years with acute or convalescent COVID-19. The rearrangement uses TRBV7-2 and TRBJ1-6; 9 bases agree with TRBD1. CDR3: CASSPGTGSNSPLHF. CDR3 bases: TGTGCCAGCAGCCCCGGGACAGGGTCGAATTCACCCCTCCACTTT.